These 16 T cell receptor beta chains share one sample of origin, sequenced in a study of vaccination effects on CD4 cells after COVID-19. TCRdb keeps only in-frame clones here, not all; method: immunoSEQ multiplex PCR. Among 78,000 or so clones listed, about 78% were seen once. The antigens for these receptors are not known. ViraFEST used viral peptide pools to expand antigen-specific CD4+ T cells before sequencing. CD4+ T cells were isolated after nine to ten days of culture. All vaccine recipients tested negative for nucleocapsid antibodies and had never contracted SARS-CoV-2 infection. Sequenced material: CD4+ T cells from PBMCs cultured with SARS-CoV-2 spike peptides, taken before COVID-19 vaccination. The receptors here all came from a human donor who received a COVID-19 vaccine.

The chain joins TRBV5-1 to TRBJ2-1; maybe TRBD2 (6 bases). Per germline, CDR1 SGHRS and CDR2 YFSETQ. The ends were cut back, 2 bases at V and 4 bases at J, with 10 bases in the middle. This CDR3 has 14 residues. The DNA for the CDR3 is TGCGCCAGCAGCTTTGGGCGGGGTTACAATGAGCAGTTCTTC. Translated: CASSFGRGYNEQFF.

The rearrangement joins TRBV30 to TRBJ1-4; TRBD1 aligns across 7 bases. CDR1 and CDR2 from the germline V gene are GTSNPN and SVGIG (reference sequence). Trimming at V came to 3 bases and at J to 4 bases, leaving 5 bases not matched to a gene. The CDR3 consists of 14 residues. The CDR3 DNA reads TGTGCCTGGAGGGTAGGGGGCCTTAATGAAAAACTGTTTTTT. Translating it yields CAWRVGGLNEKLFF.

This sequence joins TRBV5-5 and TRBJ1-3; tentative D call: TRBD1 (6 bases). Trimming took off 5 bases at V and 4 bases at J, with 13 bases between the two ends. Germline CDR1 and CDR2: SGHKS and YYEKEE (reference sequence). The CDR3 runs to 14 residues. CDR3 DNA sequence: TGTGCCAGCAGGCCAAGGGGGTCAGGAAACACCATATATTTT. Encoded protein: CASRPRGSGNTIYF. The variable domain in full, completed from reference TRBV5-5 and TRBJ1-3, reads DAGVTQSPTHLIKTRGQQVTLRCSPISGHKSVSWYQQVLGQGPQFIFQYYEKEERGRGNFPDRFSARQFPNYSSELNVNALLLGDSALYLCASRPRGSGNTIYFGEGSWLTVV.

The V gene is TRBV7-8, the J gene TRBJ2-7; 8 nucleotides match TRBD2. Germline V lookup: CDR1 SGHVS, CDR2 FQNEAQ. The CDR3 loop spans 16 amino acids. V shed 1 base, J shed 3 bases, and the junction held 8 bases outside the gene matches. CDR3 amino acids: CASSLGPPLAGYEQYV. As DNA, the CDR3 is TGTGCCAGCAGCTTAGGACCCCCCCTAGCGGGCTACGAGCAGTACGTC.

The V and J genes are TRBV15 and TRBJ2-5; tentative D call: TRBD2 (5 bases). V lost 6 bases and J lost 5, with 13 bases in between. Germline CDR1 is LNHNV and CDR2 is YYDKDF (reference sequence). The CDR3 runs 13 residues. CDR3 DNA sequence: TGTGCCACCAGGGTTCCGGGGATGGAGACCCAGTACTTC. Translation: CATRVPGMETQYF. The full variable domain, rest sourced from reference TRBV15 and TRBJ2-5, is DAMVIQNPRYQVTQFGKPVTLSCSQTLNHNVMYWYQQKSSQAPKLLFHYYDKDFNNEADTPDNFQSRRPNTSFCFLDIRSPGLGDTAMYLCATRVPGMETQYFGPGTRLLVL.

V is TRBV9 and J is TRBJ2-3; possibly TRBD2 for D (5 bases). The CDR3 runs 15 residues. V lost 4 bases, J lost 0 bases, and 12 bases lay in between. Looked up from germline, CDR1 is SGDLS and CDR2 is YYNGEE. In DNA form, the CDR3 reads TGTGCCAGCAGCAGCGGACCCCGGAGCACAGATACGCAGTATTTT. Residues: CASSSGPRSTDTQYF.

This clone was seen only once. The chain couples TRBV28 to TRBJ1-1; D gene uncertain. Germline CDR1 is MDHEN and CDR2 is SYDVKM. This CDR3 region has 16 residues. V lost 6 bases to trimming and J lost 5 bases, with 22 bases between them. The CDR3: CASRQRYRAERTEAFF. The CDR3 region has the DNA TGTGCCAGCAGACAAAGATACCGGGCGGAGCGGACTGAAGCTTTCTTT.

This clone was seen a few times. The genes are TRBV19 and TRBJ2-1; tentatively, D is TRBD1 (6 bases). This CDR3 contains 15 residues. The germline gives CDR1 LNHDA, CDR2 SQIVND (reference sequence). Trimming cost V 5 bases and J 6 bases, with 17 bases left between them. The CDR3 coding sequence is TGTGCCAGTAGTTACCTTGGGCAGGGGCGCAATGAGCAGTTCTTC. Encoded protein: CASSYLGQGRNEQFF.

The chain carries TRBV7-2 and TRBJ2-7; TRBD1 matches 7 bases. Trimming took 5 bases from V and 5 from J; bases not matched to a gene: 6. CDR3 length equals 13 residues. CDR1 and CDR2 (germline): SGHTA, FQGNSA. The CDR3, as DNA: TGTGCCAGCAGCCGAGACAGGGTGGACGAGCAGTACGTC. This translates into CASSRDRVDEQYV.

The DNA for the CDR3 is TGTGCCAGCAGCCTTCTCGCTCAAAGCACAGATACGCAGTATTTT. It encodes CASSLLAQSTDTQYF. This rearrangement joins TRBV5-5 to TRBJ2-3; the D is unclear. There are 15 residues in the CDR3. The germline V gene has CDR1 SGHKS and CDR2 YYEKEE (reference sequence). Deletions cut 4 bases from V and 0 bases from J, with 12 bases between.

The rearrangement links TRBV18 to TRBJ1-3; D is unresolved. Germline V gene lookup returns CDR1 KGHSH and CDR2 LQKENI. With 3 bases removed from V and 8 bases from J, the gap between germline ends came to 11 bases. This CDR3 is built from 13 residues. The CDR3 loop reads CASSPSPRDTIYF. Written as DNA, the CDR3 is TGTGCCAGCTCACCCTCACCCCGGGACACCATATATTTT. Combining the CDR3 with reference TRBV18 and TRBJ1-3 gives the whole variable domain NAGVMQNPRHLVRRRGQEARLRCSPMKGHSHVYWYRQLPEEGLKFMVYLQKENIIDESGMPKERFSAEFPKEGPSILRIQQVVRGDSAAYFCASSPSPRDTIYFGEGSWLTVV.

The rearrangement joins TRBV5-1 to TRBJ1-1; D is unresolved. V was pared by 2 bases and J by 4 bases, with 12 bases between. This CDR3 region has 14 residues. Germline CDR1 is SGHRS and CDR2 is YFSETQ. The CDR3 DNA is TGCGCCAGCAGCTTAGAGCAGAGAAGCACTGAAGCTTTCTTT. Translation: CASSLEQRSTEAFF.

This sequence joins TRBV4-1 and TRBJ2-3, with D hard to call. Germline loops: CDR1 MGHRA, CDR2 YSYEKL. The CDR3 contains 17 residues. Trimming stripped 3 bases from V and 0 bases from J, with 16 bases between. The CDR3 nucleotides are TGCGCCAGCAGCCATTTCTCCGGGCTTACTAGCACAGATACGCAGTATTTT. As protein: CASSHFSGLTSTDTQYF.

This rearrangement joins TRBV5-1 to TRBJ1-2; D is unclear. The germline V and J ends were trimmed by 3 bases and 4 bases, with 16 bases remaining between them. This CDR3 is 15 amino acids long. Germline CDR1 and CDR2: SGHRS and YFSETQ. CDR3 sequence reads: CASSSNIEGSYGYTF. The CDR3 DNA follows: TGCGCCAGCAGCTCTAACATTGAAGGAAGCTATGGCTACACCTTC.

CDR3 protein: CASSSGQGDQPQHF. The CDR3 DNA follows: TGTGCCAGCAGTTCAGGACAGGGCGATCAGCCCCAGCATTTT. The V call is TRBV6-6, the J call TRBJ1-5, with 8 bases matching TRBD1. This CDR3 contains 14 residues. Germline trimming cut 4 bases from V and 5 bases from J; bases unmatched to any gene: 4. Germline V CDR1 and CDR2: MNHNY, SVGAGI (reference sequence).

The chain uses TRBV9 and TRBJ1-4, with a tentative D call TRBD1 (5 bases). This CDR3 is built from 15 residues. From germline, CDR1 is SGDLS and CDR2 YYNGEE. V lost 0 bases and J 4 bases, leaving 10 bases between the germline ends. CDR3 residues: CASSVDTGDNEKLFF. DNA of the CDR3: TGTGCCAGCAGCGTAGACACAGGAGATAATGAAAAACTGTTTTTT.